Below are 10 T cell receptor beta chains sequenced from a single sample in a study of Graves' ophthalmopathy and Graves' hyperthyroidism. Using RNA transcripts, the TCR beta CDR3 regions were amplified. Second-round multiplex PCR came after first-round RT-PCR with HTBI primers. TCRdb analysed the multiplex PCR reads with MiXCR anew, one entry per CDR3 protein. Of more than 550,000 distinct CDR3 sequences in the sample, about two fifths are singletons; the top ten hold 3% to 4%. The sample comprised peripheral blood. These receptors all come from an adult man with Graves' ophthalmopathy.

CDR3 sequence reads: CASNSRRPYEQFF. The CDR3 nucleotides are TGTGCCAGTAACTCCAGGAGGCCATATGAGCAGTTCTTC. The chain links TRBV19 to TRBJ2-1; D is perhaps TRBD2 (5 bases). Germline V gene lookup returns CDR1 LNHDA and CDR2 SQIVND (reference sequence). Trimming left V 7 bases short and J 8 bases short, with 15 bases between. CDR3 length equals 13 residues.

V is TRBV29-1 and J is TRBJ2-6; 11 bases agree with TRBD1. From germline, CDR1 is SQVTM and CDR2 ANQGSEA. The CDR3 runs to 16 residues. V lost 5 bases, J lost 3 bases, and 6 bases stayed unmatched. The CDR3 DNA reads as TGCAGCGTTAGGACAGGGGGCGTCGTTGGGGCCAACGTCCTGACTTTC. Translation: CSVRTGGVVGANVLTF. Complete variable domain (other parts from reference TRBV29-1 and TRBJ2-6): SAVISQKPSRDICQRGTSLTIQCQVDSQVTMMFWYRQQPGQSLTLIATANQGSEATYESGFVIDKFPISRPNLTFSTLTVSNMSPEDSSIYLCSVRTGGVVGANVLTFGAGSRLTVL.

This clonotype was detected ten times or more. The chain has TRBV12-3 or TRBV12-4 and TRBJ1-1; TRBD1 aligns across 7 bases. The CDR3 spans 14 residues. The junction had 7 bases not matched to a gene; V was cut back by 4 bases and J by 5 bases. CDR3 amino acids: CASSSTGDFTEAFF. DNA of the CDR3: TGTGCCAGCAGTTCCACAGGGGATTTTACTGAAGCTTTCTTT.

This clonotype was seen many times. The rearrangement uses TRBV11-2 and TRBJ2-5; no clear D. The length of the CDR3 is 14 residues. Deletions cut 1 base from V and 2 bases from J, with 8 bases between. Germline V gene sequence: CDR1 SGHAT, CDR2 FQNNGV. For the CDR3, the DNA is TGTGCCAGCAGCTTAGTTGTCGAACAAGAGACCCAGTACTTC. Translating it yields CASSLVVEQETQYF.

The gene calls are TRBV3-1 and TRBJ1-1, with 7 bases that match TRBD1. The J segment lost 2 bases and the V segment lost 0 bases, leaving 9 bases of the junction unmatched. CDR3 length: 17 residues. Germline V gives CDR1 LGHDT, CDR2 YNNKEL (reference sequence). CDR3 DNA: TGTGCCAGCAGCCAAGATTACAGGGGAGGTCGAAACACTGAAGCTTTCTTT. Translating gives CASSQDYRGGRNTEAFF. Complete variable domain (other parts from reference TRBV3-1 and TRBJ1-1): DTAVSQTPKYLVTQMGNDKSIKCEQNLGHDTMYWYKQDSKKFLKIMFSYNNKELIINETVPNRFSPKSPDKAHLNLHINSLELGDSAVYFCASSQDYRGGRNTEAFFGQGTRLTVV.

The rearrangement links TRBV29-1 to TRBJ1-2, with D tentatively TRBD1 (6 bases). The germline V and J ends were trimmed by 8 bases and 7 bases, with 17 bases remaining between them. CDR3 length equals 12 residues. CDR1 and CDR2 from the germline V gene are SQVTM and ANQGSEA. CDR3 sequence: CSLSSGVGGYTF. The CDR3 nucleotides are TGCAGCTTATCGTCAGGGGTTGGTGGCTACACCTTC.

The table lists this clonotype with a few counts. CDR3 loop: CASSQGPSHLNYGYTF. The DNA for the CDR3 is TGCGCCAGCAGCCAAGGACCCTCTCACCTTAACTATGGCTACACCTTC. The chain combines TRBV4-3 with TRBJ1-2, with no clear D. Trimming shortened V by 1 base and J by 1 base, and 13 bases separated the two germline ends. The CDR3 length is 16 residues. From germline, CDR1 is LGHNA and CDR2 YSLEER.

This chain uses TRBV5-1 with TRBJ1-1, with D maybe TRBD1 (6 bases). V shed 4 bases and J shed 0 bases, with 16 bases lying between them. Looked up from germline, CDR1 is SGHRS and CDR2 is YFSETQ. The CDR3 extends over 16 amino acids. The CDR3 nucleotides are TGCGCCAGCAGCCCCAGGGGTATGACTATGAACACTGAAGCTTTCTTT. It encodes CASSPRGMTMNTEAFF.

There are many counts of this clonotype. The chain couples TRBV20-1 to TRBJ1-2; 7 nucleotides align to TRBD1. J gave up 6 bases and V 5 bases, and 6 bases lay outside the gene matches. The germline CDR1 and CDR2 sequences are DFQATT and SNEGSKA (reference sequence). This CDR3 has 12 residues. This CDR3 is CSALDRLDGYTF. CDR3 DNA sequence: TGCAGTGCTCTGGACAGGTTGGATGGCTACACCTTC.

This clonotype has a count of ten or more. This chain connects TRBV7-2 to TRBJ2-7, with D hard to call. The V end lost 8 bases, the J end lost 5 bases, and 19 bases lay between the germline ends. The V gene's germline CDR1 is SGHTA and CDR2 FQGNSA. The CDR3 sequence is 14 residues long. The CDR3 sequence is CASPLRPNCNEQYF. CDR3 bases: TGTGCCAGCCCCCTCCGGCCGAATTGCAACGAGCAGTACTTC.